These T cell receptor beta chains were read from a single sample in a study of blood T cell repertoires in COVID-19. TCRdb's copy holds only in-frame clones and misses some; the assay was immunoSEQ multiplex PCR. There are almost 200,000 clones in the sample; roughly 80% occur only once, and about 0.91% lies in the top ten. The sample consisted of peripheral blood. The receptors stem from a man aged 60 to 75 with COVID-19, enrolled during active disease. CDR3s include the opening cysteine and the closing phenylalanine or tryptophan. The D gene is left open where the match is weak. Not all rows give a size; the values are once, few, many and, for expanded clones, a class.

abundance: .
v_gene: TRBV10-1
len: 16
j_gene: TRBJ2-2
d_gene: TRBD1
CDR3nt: TGCGCCAGCAGTGACCACGACAGGGGTAACACCGGGGAGCTGTTTTTT
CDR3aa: CASSDHDRGNTGELFF

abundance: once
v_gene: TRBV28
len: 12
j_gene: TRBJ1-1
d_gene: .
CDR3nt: TGTGCCAGCAGTGGACAGTACACTGAAGCTTTCTTT
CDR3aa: CASSGQYTEAFF

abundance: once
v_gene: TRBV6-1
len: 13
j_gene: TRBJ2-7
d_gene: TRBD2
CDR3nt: TGTGCCAGCAGTGAGGGGGGGATCTACGAGCAGTACTTC
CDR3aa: CASSEGGIYEQYF

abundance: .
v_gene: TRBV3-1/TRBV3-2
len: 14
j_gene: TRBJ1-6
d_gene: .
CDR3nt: TGTGCCAGCAGCCTACAGAGTTATAATTCACCCCTCCACTTT
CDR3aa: CASSLQSYNSPLHF

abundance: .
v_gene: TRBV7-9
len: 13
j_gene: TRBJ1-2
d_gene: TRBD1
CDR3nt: TGTGCCAGCAGCCCGGACAGGTTCTATGGCTACACCTTC
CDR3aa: CASSPDRFYGYTF

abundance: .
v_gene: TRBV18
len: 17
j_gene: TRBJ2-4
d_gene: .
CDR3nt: TGTGCCAGCTCACCACTCCCGGCGGGACCTGTTGCAAACATTCAGTACTTC
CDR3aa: CASSPLPAGPVANIQYF

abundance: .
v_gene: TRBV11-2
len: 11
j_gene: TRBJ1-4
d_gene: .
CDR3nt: TGTGCCAGCAGCCCCCTTAGGAGACTGTTTTTT
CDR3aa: CASSPLRRLFF

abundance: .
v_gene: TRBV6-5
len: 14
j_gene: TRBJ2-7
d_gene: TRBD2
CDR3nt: TGTGCCAGCAGAGAGCGGGGGGGTCTCTACGAGCAGTACTTC
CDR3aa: CASRERGGLYEQYF

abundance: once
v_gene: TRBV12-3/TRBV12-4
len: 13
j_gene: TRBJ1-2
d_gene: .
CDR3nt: TGTGCCAGCAGTTCCCGGGACATCCTGGACTACACCTTC
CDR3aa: CASSSRDILDYTF

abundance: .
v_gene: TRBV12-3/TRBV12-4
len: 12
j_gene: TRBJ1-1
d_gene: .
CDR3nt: TGTGCCAGCAGTTTTTCGAGGGAAGGAGCTTTCTTT
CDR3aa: CASSFSREGAFF

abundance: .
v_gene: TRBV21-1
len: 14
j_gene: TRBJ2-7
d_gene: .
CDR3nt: TGTGCCAGCAGCAAGGTCCTGTCAGGGGCCGAGCAGTACTTC
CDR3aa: CASSKVLSGAEQYF

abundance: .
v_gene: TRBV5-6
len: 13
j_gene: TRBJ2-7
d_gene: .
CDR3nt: TGTGCCAGCAGCTCCGTGAGCTCCTACGAGCAGTACTTC
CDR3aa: CASSSVSSYEQYF

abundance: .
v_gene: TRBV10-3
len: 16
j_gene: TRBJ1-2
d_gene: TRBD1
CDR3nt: TGTGCCATCAGTGATTGGGACAGGGGGACGAGCTATGGCTACACCTTC
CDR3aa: CAISDWDRGTSYGYTF

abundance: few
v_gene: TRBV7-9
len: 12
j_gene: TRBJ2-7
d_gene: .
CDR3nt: TGTGCCAGCAGTAAAACAGGGACCGAGCAGTACTTC
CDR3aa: CASSKTGTEQYF

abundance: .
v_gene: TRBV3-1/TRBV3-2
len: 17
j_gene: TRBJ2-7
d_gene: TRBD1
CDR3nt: TGTGCCAGCAGCCAAACCCTTACCACAGGGGGCCGGGGCGAGCAGTACTTC
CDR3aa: CASSQTLTTGGRGEQYF

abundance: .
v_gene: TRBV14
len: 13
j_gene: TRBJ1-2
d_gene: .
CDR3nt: TGTGCCAGCAGCCAAGACCGGAACTATGGCTACACCTTC
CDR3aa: CASSQDRNYGYTF

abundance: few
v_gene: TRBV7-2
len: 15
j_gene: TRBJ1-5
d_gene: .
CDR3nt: TGTGCCAGCAGCTTAGTACAGAATAGCAATCAGCCCCAGCATTTT
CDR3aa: CASSLVQNSNQPQHF

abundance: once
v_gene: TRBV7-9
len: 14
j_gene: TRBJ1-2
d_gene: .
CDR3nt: TGTGCCAGCAGCCTCGACAGGAATAACTATGGCTACACCTTC
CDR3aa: CASSLDRNNYGYTF

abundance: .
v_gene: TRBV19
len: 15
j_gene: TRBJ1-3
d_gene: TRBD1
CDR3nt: TGTGCCAGTAGTCCTCTTACAGGGGGTGGAAACACCATATATTTT
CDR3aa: CASSPLTGGGNTIYF

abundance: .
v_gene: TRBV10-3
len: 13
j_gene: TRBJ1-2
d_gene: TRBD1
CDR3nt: TGTGCCATCAGTGACGACAGGGAGAATGGCTACACCTTC
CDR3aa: CAISDDRENGYTF

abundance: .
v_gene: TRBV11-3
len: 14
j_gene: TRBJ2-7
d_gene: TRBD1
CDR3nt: TGTGCCAGCAGCTTCGGGACAGGGATATACGAGCAGTACTTC
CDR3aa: CASSFGTGIYEQYF

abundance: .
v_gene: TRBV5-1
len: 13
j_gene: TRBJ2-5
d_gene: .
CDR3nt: TGCGCCAGCAGCTTGACGGGAGTCGAGACCCAGTACTTC
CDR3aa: CASSLTGVETQYF

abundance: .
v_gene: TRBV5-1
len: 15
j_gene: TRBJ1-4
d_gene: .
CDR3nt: TGCGCCAGCAGCTCGACAGCAATGACTAATGAAAAACTGTTTTTT
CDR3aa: CASSSTAMTNEKLFF

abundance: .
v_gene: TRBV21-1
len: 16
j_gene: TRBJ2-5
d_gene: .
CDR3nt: TGTGCCAGCAGCACCTTGAAACGACAGCCCCAAGAGACCCAGTACTTC
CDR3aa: CASSTLKRQPQETQYF

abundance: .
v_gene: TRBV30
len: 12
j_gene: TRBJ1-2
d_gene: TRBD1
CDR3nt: TGTGCCTGGAGTACGACAGGGCCTGGCTACACCTTC
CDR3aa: CAWSTTGPGYTF

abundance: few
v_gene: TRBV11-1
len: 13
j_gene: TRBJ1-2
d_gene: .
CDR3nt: TGTGCCAGCAGCCCGGGACAAAACTATGGCTACACCTTC
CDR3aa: CASSPGQNYGYTF

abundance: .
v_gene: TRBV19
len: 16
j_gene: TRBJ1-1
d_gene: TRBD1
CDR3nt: TGTGCCAGTAGTATATCGAGGGGGACAGTCAACACTGAAGCTTTCTTT
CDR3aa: CASSISRGTVNTEAFF

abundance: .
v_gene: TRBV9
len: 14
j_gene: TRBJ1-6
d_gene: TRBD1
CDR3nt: TGTGCCAGCAGCGTCAGGGGGGATAATTCACCCCTCCACTTT
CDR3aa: CASSVRGDNSPLHF

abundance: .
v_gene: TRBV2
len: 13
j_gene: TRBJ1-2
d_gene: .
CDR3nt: TGTGCCAGCCGGGGGGACGGGATTTATGGCTACACCTTC
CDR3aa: CASRGDGIYGYTF

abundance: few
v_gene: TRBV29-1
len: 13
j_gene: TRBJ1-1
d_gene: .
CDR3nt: TGCAGCGCTGGGGGGGGGCGATACACTGAAGCTTTCTTT
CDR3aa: CSAGGGRYTEAFF

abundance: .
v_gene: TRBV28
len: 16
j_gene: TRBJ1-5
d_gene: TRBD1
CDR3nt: TGTGCCAGCAGATCCCCCGGGACAGGGCGAGGTCAGCCCCAGCATTTT
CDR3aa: CASRSPGTGRGQPQHF

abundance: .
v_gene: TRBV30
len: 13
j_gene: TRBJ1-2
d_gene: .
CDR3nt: TGTGCCTGGACTGTTCAGCAGGGCTATGGCTACACCTTC
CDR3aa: CAWTVQQGYGYTF

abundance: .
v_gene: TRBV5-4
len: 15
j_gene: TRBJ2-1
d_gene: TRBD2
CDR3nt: TGTGCCAGCAGCGGGGCGGGGGGCGCGCGAAATGAGCAGTTCTTC
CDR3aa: CASSGAGGARNEQFF

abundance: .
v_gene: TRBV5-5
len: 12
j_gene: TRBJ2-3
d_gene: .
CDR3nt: TGTGCCAGCAGCTTGGCCTCAGATACGCAGTATTTT
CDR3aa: CASSLASDTQYF

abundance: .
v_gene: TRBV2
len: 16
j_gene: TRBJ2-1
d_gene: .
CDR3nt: TGTGCCAGCAGTTGGGGAGGCCAGGGTAAAAGCAATGAGCAGTTCTTC
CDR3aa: CASSWGGQGKSNEQFF

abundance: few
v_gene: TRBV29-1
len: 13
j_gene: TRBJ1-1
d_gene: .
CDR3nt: TGCAGCGTCGGCCGGGGTATGAACACTGAAGCTTTCTTT
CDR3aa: CSVGRGMNTEAFF

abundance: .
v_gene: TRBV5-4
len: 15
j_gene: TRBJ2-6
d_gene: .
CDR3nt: TGTGCCAGCAGCTTGAAGGGGCCCGGGGCCAACGTCCTGACTTTC
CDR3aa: CASSLKGPGANVLTF

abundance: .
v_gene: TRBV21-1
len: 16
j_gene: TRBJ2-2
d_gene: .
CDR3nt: TGTGCCAGCAGCGCCTCCTCCAGGGGGCGCACCGGGGAGCTGTTTTTT
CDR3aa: CASSASSRGRTGELFF